Below, 7 T cell receptor beta chains from the same sample are listed, as sequenced in a study of T cell changes during pregnancy in multiple sclerosis. Here immunoSEQ multiplex PCR was the method, and the copy in TCRdb shows in-frame clones only, minus some. The sample has 90,000 or so clones, over 80% seen once. The sequencing here drew on PBMCs, taken in the first trimester of pregnancy. Receptor source: a female donor in good health, serving as a control in a pregnancy study. Some clones in this sample may be carry-over from other donors' samples.

This rearrangement joins TRBV6-1 to TRBJ2-3; possible D gene TRBD2, 5 bases. Trimming took off 2 bases at V and 1 base at J, with 7 bases between the two ends. The CDR3 extends over 14 amino acids. The germline V gene encodes CDR1 MNHNS and CDR2 SASEGT. The CDR3 nucleotides are TGTGCCAGCAGTGAACCGCGGGGCACAGATACGCAGTATTTT. Translated, it gives CASSEPRGTDTQYF.

The CDR3 protein is CASSTTPGTSSGELFF. As DNA, the CDR3 is TGTGCCAGCAGTACGACCCCCGGGACTAGCAGTGGGGAGCTGTTTTTT. The chain links TRBV7-6 to TRBJ2-2; 9 bases are a match to TRBD2. Trimming cost V 6 bases and J 8 bases; bases outside gene matches: 13. CDR1 and CDR2 (germline): SGHVS, FNYEAQ. This CDR3 contains 16 residues. Based on the CDR3 plus reference TRBV7-6 and TRBJ2-2, the full variable domain is GAGVSQSPRYKVTKRGQDVALRCDPISGHVSLYWYRQALGQGPEFLTYFNYEAQQDKSGLPNDRFSAERPEGSISTLTIQRTEQRDSAMYRCASSTTPGTSSGELFFGEGSRLTVL.

CDR3 nucleotide sequence: TGTGCCAGCAGCCAATCGACAGGGGGGCCTAATGAAGCTTTCTTT. Its protein is CASSQSTGGPNEAFF. The V call is TRBV7-9, the J call TRBJ1-1, with 9 bases that match TRBD1. The trim removed 5 bases at V and 7 bases at J, leaving 11 bases unmatched. The germline V gene encodes CDR1 SEHNR and CDR2 FQNEAQ (reference sequence). The CDR3 is 15 amino acids.

This chain connects TRBV4-1 to TRBJ2-2; D gene ambiguous. The V gene's germline CDR1 is MGHRA and CDR2 YSYEKL. The CDR3 extends over 15 amino acids. V dropped 2 bases and J dropped 1 base, with 8 bases sitting between them. Here the CDR3 reads CASSQTQMNTGELFF. The CDR3 region has the DNA TGCGCCAGCAGCCAAACACAAATGAACACCGGGGAGCTGTTTTTT.

The rearrangement joins TRBV28 to TRBJ1-1; D may be TRBD1 (6 bases). The CDR3 contains 12 residues. Germline CDR1 reads MDHEN; CDR2 reads SYDVKM. The V end lost 3 bases, the J end lost 11 bases, and 13 bases lay between the germline ends. This CDR3 reads CASSFQGRGAFF. The CDR3, as DNA: TGTGCCAGCAGTTTTCAGGGGAGAGGGGCTTTCTTT.

This chain connects TRBV4-1 to TRBJ1-6; possible D gene TRBD1, 5 bases. Trimming pared 4 bases from V and 9 bases from J, leaving 19 bases between. Germline loops: CDR1 MGHRA, CDR2 YSYEKL. This CDR3 is 16 amino acids long. CDR3 amino acids: CASSPDQGRALSPLHF. The CDR3 nucleotides read TGCGCCAGCAGCCCAGACCAGGGCCGGGCCCTTTCACCCCTCCACTTT.

This chain links TRBV4-1 with TRBJ2-5, with D hard to call. Trimming took off 1 base at V and 10 bases at J, with 19 bases between the two ends. The CDR3 loop spans 15 amino acids. Germline-derived CDR1 and CDR2 are MGHRA and YSYEKL. The CDR3 spells CASSQGAQARLGQYF. The CDR3 region has the DNA TGCGCCAGCAGCCAAGGTGCCCAGGCCCGCTTGGGCCAGTACTTC.